The rows below give T cell receptor beta chains drawn from one sample of a study of blood T cells in healthy people across ages. TCRdb recomputed calls from the 5' RACE reads with MiXCR, one row per CDR3 protein. The data hold around 1.7 million distinct CDR3 sequences, with approximately 28% observed a single time. Sequencing used blood. These receptors were obtained from a woman aged 25 to 39 in good health. Both conserved end residues are part of each CDR3. Fields, in order: J gene, D gene, V gene, clone size, CDR3 protein, CDR3 DNA. D genes are given only for firm matches. Only some rows state a clone size, as once, few, many or a class for expanded clones.

>TRBJ2-7|NA|TRBV7-2|few
CASSPGPDPNEQYF
TGTGCCAGCAGCCCGGGCCCTGATCCCAACGAGCAGTACTTC
>TRBJ2-2|TRBD2|TRBV7-2|NA
CASSLRAGSGRVTGELFF
TGTGCCAGCAGCTTACGTGCCGGTAGCGGGAGAGTCACCGGGGAGCTGTTTTTT
>TRBJ2-1|NA|TRBV11-3|few
CASSLDHADFNEQFF
TGTGCCAGCAGCTTAGATCATGCGGACTTCAATGAGCAGTTCTTC
>TRBJ2-7|NA|TRBV20-1|many
CSARDARFSYEQYF
TGCAGTGCTAGAGATGCGAGGTTCTCCTACGAGCAGTACTTC
>TRBJ2-1|NA|TRBV28|many
CASSYTDWSSYNEQFF
TGTGCCAGCAGTTATACCGACTGGAGCTCCTACAATGAGCAGTTCTTC
>TRBJ2-3|TRBD2|TRBV18|NA
CASSPGTSGTTDTQYF
TGTGCCAGCTCACCCGGGACTAGCGGGACCACAGATACGCAGTATTTT
>TRBJ2-1|TRBD2|TRBV7-6|few
CASSLGGRATYNEQFF
TGTGCCAGCAGCTTAGGTGGGAGGGCCACCTACAATGAGCAGTTCTTC
>TRBJ2-7|TRBD2|TRBV20-1|NA
CSARDPTSGGYEQYF
TGCAGTGCTAGAGATCCGACTAGCGGGGGGTACGAGCAGTACTTC
>TRBJ1-4|TRBD1|TRBV7-2|NA
CASSLEPGGSEKLFF
TGTGCCAGCAGCTTAGAGCCAGGGGGGAGTGAAAAACTGTTTTTT
>TRBJ2-1|NA|TRBV13|NA
CASSPRLDSYNEQFF
TGTGCCAGCAGCCCGCGACTAGACTCCTACAATGAGCAGTTCTTC
>TRBJ2-7|NA|TRBV7-9|many
CASSLGRAEQYF
TGCGCCAGCAGCTTGGGTCGGGCCGAGCAGTACTTC
>TRBJ2-7|TRBD2|TRBV5-1|few
CASSLPNLAGIEEQYF
TGCGCCAGCAGCTTGCCTAACCTAGCGGGGATAGAAGAGCAGTACTTC
>TRBJ2-3|TRBD1|TRBV11-1|NA
CASSFSDRVKPDTQYF
TGTGCCAGCAGCTTCAGCGACAGGGTCAAGCCAGATACGCAGTATTTT
>TRBJ1-2|NA|TRBV4-3|few
CASSQDFADYGYTF
TGCGCCAGCAGCCAAGATTTTGCGGACTATGGCTACACCTTC
>TRBJ2-7|TRBD2|TRBV7-2|few
CASSTGGGGRSIQYEQYF
TGTGCCAGCAGCACGGGGGGCGGCGGGAGGTCGATTCAGTACGAGCAGTACTTC
>TRBJ2-7|TRBD2|TRBV19|NA
CASRDLAGAYEQYF
TGTGCCAGTAGGGATCTAGCGGGAGCCTACGAGCAGTACTTC
>TRBJ2-7|NA|TRBV12-3/TRBV12-4|few
CASSLRGSSYNEQYF
TGTGCCAGCAGCTTGCGGGGTAGCTCCTACAATGAGCAGTACTTC
>TRBJ2-7|NA|TRBV5-1|NA
CASSSQGGYGEQYF
TGCGCCAGCAGCTCACAGGGTGGGTACGGCGAGCAGTACTTC
>TRBJ1-5|NA|TRBV10-3|many
CAISEKLYQPQHF
TGTGCCATCAGTGAGAAGTTATATCAGCCCCAGCATTTT
>TRBJ2-1|NA|TRBV27|NA
CACSLVPNQYNEQFF
TGTGCCTGCAGTTTGGTCCCCAACCAGTACAATGAGCAGTTCTTC
>TRBJ1-1|NA|TRBV6-5|NA
CASRATGNWEAFF
TGTGCCAGCAGAGCGACAGGAAACTGGGAAGCTTTCTTT
>TRBJ2-7|NA|TRBV4-3|NA
CASSQDLRTVTYEQYF
TGCGCCAGCAGCCAAGATCTTCGGACAGTTACCTACGAGCAGTACTTC
>TRBJ2-5|TRBD2|TRBV10-3|NA
CAISGLSGLVDEQYF
TGTGCCATCAGTGGATTGTCGGGACTAGTTGATGAGCAGTACTTC
>TRBJ2-1|NA|TRBV20-1|NA
CSAGEGPYNEQFF
TGCAGTGCTGGAGAGGGCCCTTACAATGAGCAGTTCTTC
>TRBJ2-7|NA|TRBV11-2|many
CASKEWGVSHEQYF
TGTGCCAGCAAGGAGTGGGGGGTCTCCCACGAGCAGTACTTC
>TRBJ1-5|TRBD1|TRBV7-3|few
CASSLDRVMNQPQHF
TGTGCCAGCAGCTTAGACAGGGTCATGAATCAGCCCCAGCATTTT
>TRBJ1-4|NA|TRBV5-1|NA
CASSHGSTGNEKLFF
TGCGCCAGCAGCCACGGGTCGACGGGAAATGAAAAACTGTTTTTT
>TRBJ2-7|NA|TRBV28|NA
CASRGRNVDEQYF
TGTGCCAGCCGAGGACGGAACGTGGACGAGCAGTACTTC
>TRBJ2-4|TRBD1|TRBV19|few
CASATLRGRINIQYF
TGTGCCAGCGCGACACTTAGGGGGCGTATAAACATTCAGTACTTC
>TRBJ2-1|NA|TRBV21-1|many
CASSKGASCHEQFF
TGTGCCAGCAGCAAAGGGGCTAGCTGTCATGAGCAGTTCTTC
>TRBJ2-3|NA|TRBV6-2/TRBV6-3|NA
CASSLGSVYTQYF
TGTGCCAGCAGTTTGGGGAGCGTGTACACGCAGTATTTT